This T cell receptor (beta chain) comes out of a study of response to subunit inactivated influenza vaccine. Study-wide results and limits: The authors suggested that every seasonal influenza vaccination recruits few new T cells.

V dropped 5 bases and J dropped 5; count of bases not matched to a gene: 10. The germline V gene encodes CDR1 SGHAT and CDR2 FQNNGV. The CDR3 has 16 residues. This clonotype has at least ten counts. What it binds is unknown. TCRdb reprocessed the RT-PCR reads via MiXCR and lists one record per CDR3 protein. The data hold some 500,000 distinct CDR3 sequences, with less than 30% observed a single time. The clonotype comes from a man in his fifties who received an inactivated influenza vaccine. This sample comprised CD4+ T cells sorted from PBMCs, obtained less than 6 days after vaccination. The genes are TRBV11-2 and TRBJ2-2; TRBD1 matches at 8 bases. CDR3 sequence reads: CASSIRQGLGTGELFF. The CDR3, as DNA: TGTGCCAGCAGCATAAGACAGGGGTTGGGTACCGGGGAGCTGTTTTTT.